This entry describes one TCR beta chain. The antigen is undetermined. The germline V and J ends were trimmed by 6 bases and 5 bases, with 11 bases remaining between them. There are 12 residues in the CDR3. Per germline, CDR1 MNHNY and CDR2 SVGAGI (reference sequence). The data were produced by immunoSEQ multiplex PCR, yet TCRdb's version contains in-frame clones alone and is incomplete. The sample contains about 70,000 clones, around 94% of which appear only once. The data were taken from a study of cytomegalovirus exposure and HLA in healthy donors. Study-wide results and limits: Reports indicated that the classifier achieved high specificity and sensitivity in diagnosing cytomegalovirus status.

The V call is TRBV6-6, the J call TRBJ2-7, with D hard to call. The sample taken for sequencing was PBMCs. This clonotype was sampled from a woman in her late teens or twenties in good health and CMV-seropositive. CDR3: CASREKVHEQYF. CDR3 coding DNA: TGTGCCAGCAGGGAGAAGGTTCACGAGCAGTACTTC.